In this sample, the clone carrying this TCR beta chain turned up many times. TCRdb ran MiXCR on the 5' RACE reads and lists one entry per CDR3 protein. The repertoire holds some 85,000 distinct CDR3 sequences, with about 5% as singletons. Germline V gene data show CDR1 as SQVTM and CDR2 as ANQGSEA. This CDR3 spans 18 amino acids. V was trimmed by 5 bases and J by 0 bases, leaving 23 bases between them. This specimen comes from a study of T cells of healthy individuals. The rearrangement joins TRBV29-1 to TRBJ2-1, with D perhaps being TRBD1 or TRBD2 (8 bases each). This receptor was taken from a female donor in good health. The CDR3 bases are TGCAGCGTTCCTAACAGGGGGTACAGCGGGGGCTCCTACAATGAGCAGTTCTTC. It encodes CSVPNRGYSGGSYNEQFF.